The clone carrying this T cell receptor (beta chain) was picked up a small number of times. Those enrolled in Seattle joined during active infection and were followed longitudinally afterward. The data originate from a study of blood T cell repertoires in COVID-19. As for the study in general: Italy, Spain and the United States were the sources of the convalescent and acute COVID-19 samples.

Source study methods: Counts of nucleated cells, estimated from reference gene primer amplification, were obtained. The data were produced by immunoSEQ multiplex PCR, yet TCRdb's version contains in-frame clones alone and is incomplete. For V, J and clone size, that table is used; D and trimming come from the DNA. The table includes roughly 190,000 clones, 81% detected once. The V end was cut by 11 bases, the J end by 4 bases, with 9 bases between. Germline V lookup: CDR1 MGHDK, CDR2 SYGVNS. The CDR3 consists of 11 residues. The receptor comes from a woman between 40 and 55 years old with COVID-19, enrolled during active disease. V and J are TRBV25-1 and TRBJ2-1; D remains unclear. Source material: peripheral blood. In nucleotides, the CDR3 is TGTGCCCCTAACCCATACAATGAGCAGTTCTTC. Its protein product is CAPNPYNEQFF. The full variable domain, in which reference TRBV25-1 and TRBJ2-1 provide the parts outside the CDR3, is EADIYQTPRYLVIGTGKKITLECSQTMGHDKMYWYQQDPGMELHLIHYSYGVNSTEKGDLSSESTVSRIRTEHFPLTLESARPSHTSQYLCAPNPYNEQFFGPGTRLTVL.